One sample yielded the 18 T cell receptor beta chains listed below, sequenced in a study of monozygotic twins with inflammatory bowel disease. TCRdb processed the 5' RACE reads again and assigns one entry to each CDR3 protein, with no DNA. Its listing shows approximately 400,000 distinct CDR3 sequences. The sample was blood. Every receptor here comes from a human donor with ulcerative colitis or Crohn's disease, or a healthy co-twin of an affected twin (not recorded which).

This chain uses TRBV7-2 with TRBJ2-3; TCRdb names TRBD1, which stays unverified in the absence of DNA. The length of the CDR3 is 13 residues. Germline loops: CDR1 SGHTA, CDR2 FQGNSA. The CDR3 here is CASSPRTGDTQYF.

The chain has TRBV20-1 and TRBJ1-2; TCRdb designates TRBD1, a call that cannot be tested without DNA. Germline CDR1 and CDR2: DFQATT and SNEGSKA (reference sequence). The CDR3 consists of 13 residues. CDR3 sequence reads: CSAPAGANYGYTF.

CDR3 residues: CASSYVLRRTGELFF. The chain links TRBV6-2 or TRBV6-3 to TRBJ2-2; the D call from TCRdb, TRBD2, cannot be confirmed without DNA. This CDR3 comprises 15 residues. Germline V gene lookup returns CDR1 MNHEY and CDR2 SVGEGT.

The rearrangement links TRBV7-2 to TRBJ1-2; TCRdb returns TRBD1, unconfirmable since there is no DNA. This CDR3 has 13 amino acids. Germline-derived CDR1 and CDR2 are SGHTA and FQGNSA. CDR3: CASSSRQGGGYTF.

The J gene is TRBJ1-1, the V gene TRBV19. Germline CDR1 reads LNHDA; CDR2 reads SQIVND (reference sequence). The length of the CDR3 is 15 residues. CDR3 amino acids: CASTPSVGSRTEAFF.

The CDR3: CASSLGTGGNNYGYTF. This chain connects TRBV14 to TRBJ1-2; with no DNA, the TCRdb D assignment of TRBD1 cannot be verified. The CDR3 contains 16 residues. Per the germline V gene, CDR1 is SGHDN and CDR2 is FVKESK.

The chain has TRBV3-1 and TRBJ2-3. The CDR3 runs 14 residues. Looked up from germline, CDR1 is LGHDT and CDR2 is YNNKEL (reference sequence). The CDR3 region is CASSLDVAGDTQYF.

CDR3 sequence reads: CASSLLDNEQFF. This chain uses TRBV7-6 with TRBJ2-1. CDR3 length: 12 amino acids. The germline V gene encodes CDR1 SGHVS and CDR2 FNYEAQ.

The J gene is TRBJ2-7, the V gene TRBV27; lacking DNA, the TRBD2 call made by TCRdb goes unchecked. The CDR3 spans 13 residues. In germline, CDR1 is MNHEY, CDR2 SMNVEV (reference sequence). The CDR3 region is CASSPRQRHEQYF.

The chain is built from TRBV20-1 and TRBJ1-5; TCRdb's D call of TRBD1 is untestable without DNA. This CDR3 is built from 14 residues. Germline assignment: CDR1 DFQATT and CDR2 SNEGSKA (reference sequence). The CDR3 is CSAAPGNSRQPQHF.

V and J are TRBV29-1 and TRBJ2-7. The V gene's germline CDR1 is SQVTM and CDR2 ANQGSEA. CDR3 length: 11 amino acids. The chain's CDR3 is CSVEGRYEQYF.

The V gene is TRBV28, the J gene TRBJ2-7; TCRdb's D gene call, TRBD1, goes unchecked for lack of DNA. CDR1 is MDHEN, CDR2 SYDVKM, per germline. The CDR3 has 14 residues. The CDR3 sequence is CASSTPGRVLEQYF.

The V call is TRBV3-1, the J call TRBJ2-1. Germline V lookup: CDR1 LGHDT, CDR2 YNNKEL (reference sequence). The CDR3 runs 11 residues. The CDR3 loop is CASSLDRTQFF.

The chain has TRBV29-1 and TRBJ1-6. Per germline, CDR1 SQVTM and CDR2 ANQGSEA. This CDR3 has 13 residues. The CDR3: CSVASDYNSPLHF.

V is TRBV7-3 and J is TRBJ2-1. The CDR3 loop spans 14 amino acids. CDR1 and CDR2 from the germline V gene are SGHTA and FQGTGA. The chain's CDR3 is CATSIGYNFHEQFF.

The chain uses TRBV2 and TRBJ1-1. The CDR3 totals 13 residues. The germline V gene has CDR1 SNHLY and CDR2 FYNNEI. The CDR3 loop is CASSEGLYTEAFF.

The rearrangement links TRBV2 to TRBJ2-6; the TRBD1 assignment by TCRdb is unverifiable without DNA. This CDR3 is 15 amino acids long. Looked up from germline, CDR1 is SNHLY and CDR2 is FYNNEI. CDR3 in amino acids: CASRQGWAGANVLTF.

The chain links TRBV11-2 to TRBJ2-7; TCRdb picks TRBD2, but there is no DNA to check that call. CDR3 length: 15 amino acids. Germline V gene data show CDR1 as SGHAT and CDR2 as FQNNGV. The CDR3 protein is CASSLGQSRTYEQYF.